This T cell receptor beta chain was obtained from a study of blood T cell repertoires in COVID-19. The CDR3 runs 13 residues. Per germline, CDR1 SGHDT and CDR2 YYEEEE. J gave up 7 bases and V 4 bases, and 5 bases lay outside the gene matches. TCRdb's table, derived via immunoSEQ multiplex PCR, lists solely in-frame clones and lacks some. The sample yields roughly 230,000 clones, over 75% seen once. The V gene is TRBV5-6, the J gene TRBJ1-1, with 9 bases that match TRBD1. The sequence was collected from a woman aged 55-70 years who had recovered from COVID-19. Sample: PBMCs or T cells enriched from blood (not recorded which). The CDR3, as DNA: TGTGCCAGCAGCACAGGGGGCCTCCTTGAAGCTTTCTTT. Its protein product is CASSTGGLLEAFF.